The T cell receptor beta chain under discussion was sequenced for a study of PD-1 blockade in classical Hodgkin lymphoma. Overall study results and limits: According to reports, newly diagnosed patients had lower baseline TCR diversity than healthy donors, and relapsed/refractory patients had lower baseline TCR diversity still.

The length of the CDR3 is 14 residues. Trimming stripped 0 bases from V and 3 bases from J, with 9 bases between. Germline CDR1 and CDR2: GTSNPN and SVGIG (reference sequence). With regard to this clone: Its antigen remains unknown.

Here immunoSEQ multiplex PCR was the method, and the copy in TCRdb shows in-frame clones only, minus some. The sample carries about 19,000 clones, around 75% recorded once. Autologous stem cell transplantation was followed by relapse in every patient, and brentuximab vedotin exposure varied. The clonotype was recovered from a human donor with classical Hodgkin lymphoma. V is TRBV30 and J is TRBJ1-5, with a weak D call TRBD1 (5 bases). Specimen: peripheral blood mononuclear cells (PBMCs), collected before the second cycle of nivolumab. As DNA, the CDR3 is TGTGCCTGGAGTGTTGCAGGGCTCAATCAGCCCCAGCATTTT. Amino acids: CAWSVAGLNQPQHF.